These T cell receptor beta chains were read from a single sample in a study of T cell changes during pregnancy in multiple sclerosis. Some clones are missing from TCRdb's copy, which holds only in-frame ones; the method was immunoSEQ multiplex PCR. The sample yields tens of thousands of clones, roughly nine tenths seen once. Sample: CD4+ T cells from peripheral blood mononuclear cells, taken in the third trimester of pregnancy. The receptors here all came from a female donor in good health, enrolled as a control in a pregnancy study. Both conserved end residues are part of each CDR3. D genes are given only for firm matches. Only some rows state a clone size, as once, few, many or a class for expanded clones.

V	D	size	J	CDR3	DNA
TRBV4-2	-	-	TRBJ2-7	CASSHNFLQGEQYF	TGTGCCAGCAGCCATAATTTCCTCCAGGGCGAGCAGTACTTC
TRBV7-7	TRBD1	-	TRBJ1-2	CASSSWTGLNYGYTF	TGTGCCAGCAGCTCTTGGACAGGGTTGAACTATGGCTACACCTTC
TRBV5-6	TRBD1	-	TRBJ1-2	CASTPGQGRANYGYTF	TGTGCCAGCACCCCGGGACAGGGCCGAGCTAACTATGGCTACACCTTC
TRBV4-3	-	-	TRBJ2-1	CASSQDQKAVLGNEQFF	TGCGCCAGCAGCCAAGATCAAAAGGCGGTACTGGGCAATGAGCAGTTCTTC
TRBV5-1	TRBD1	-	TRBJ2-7	CASSLADRNGEQYF	TGCGCCAGCAGCTTGGCGGACAGGAACGGCGAGCAGTACTTC
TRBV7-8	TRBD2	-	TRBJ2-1	CASSVDGGAYNEQFF	TGTGCCAGCAGCGTCGACGGGGGGGCTTACAATGAGCAGTTCTTC
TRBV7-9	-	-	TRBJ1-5	CASSLQGDNQPQHF	TGTGCCAGCAGTCTCCAAGGAGACAATCAGCCCCAGCATTTT
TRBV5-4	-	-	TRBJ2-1	CASSLTGGDEQFF	TGTGCCAGCAGCTTAACAGGCGGCGATGAGCAGTTCTTC
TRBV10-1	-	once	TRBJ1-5	CASRAGEGYQPQHF	TGCGCCAGCAGGGCGGGGGAAGGGTATCAGCCCCAGCATTTT
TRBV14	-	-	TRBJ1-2	CASSHPGRYGYTF	TGTGCCAGCAGCCATCCGGGGAGATATGGCTACACCTTC
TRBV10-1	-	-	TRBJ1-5	CASNPTEGNQPQHF	TGCGCCAGCAACCCGACAGAGGGCAATCAGCCCCAGCATTTT
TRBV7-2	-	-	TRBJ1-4	CASSLAPGQEKLFF	TGTGCCAGCAGCTTAGCGCCAGGTCAGGAAAAACTGTTTTTT
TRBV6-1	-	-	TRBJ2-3	CASSEKQAHTDTQYF	TGTGCCAGCAGTGAAAAACAGGCCCACACAGATACGCAGTATTTT
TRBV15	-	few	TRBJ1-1	CATSRDVREGAFF	TGTGCCACCAGCAGAGATGTCAGGGAAGGAGCTTTCTTT
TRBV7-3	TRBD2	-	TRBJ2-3	CASSLQRGGTDTQYF	TGTGCCAGCAGCCTGCAGCGGGGGGGCACAGATACGCAGTATTTT
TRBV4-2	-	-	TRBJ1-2	CASSQVLSGEGEYGYTF	TGTGCCAGCAGCCAAGTTTTAAGCGGAGAAGGTGAATATGGCTACACCTTC
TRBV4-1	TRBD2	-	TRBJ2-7	CASSQAPSGGADPYEQYF	TGCGCCAGCAGCCAAGCCCCTAGCGGGGGGGCAGATCCGTACGAGCAGTACTTC
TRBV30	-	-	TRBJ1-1	CAWRDTNTEAFF	TGTGCCTGGAGGGACACGAACACTGAAGCTTTCTTT
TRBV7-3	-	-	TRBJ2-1	CASSLALNYNEQFF	TGTGCCAGCAGCTTGGCCTTAAACTACAATGAGCAGTTCTTC
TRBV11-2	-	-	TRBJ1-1	CASSQQGNTEAFF	TGTGCCAGCAGTCAACAGGGGAACACTGAAGCTTTCTTT
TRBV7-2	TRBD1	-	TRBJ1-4	CASSLDRGFTEKLFF	TGTGCCAGCAGCTTAGACAGGGGGTTTACTGAAAAACTGTTTTTT
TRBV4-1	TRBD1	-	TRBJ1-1	CASRLLGTGNTEAFF	TGCGCCAGCAGGCTTCTTGGGACAGGGAACACTGAAGCTTTCTTT
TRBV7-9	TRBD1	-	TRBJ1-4	CASSSWTGSDEKLFF	TGTGCCAGCAGCTCCTGGACAGGGTCGGATGAAAAACTGTTTTTT
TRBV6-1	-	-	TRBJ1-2	CASSESSGQIYGYTF	TGTGCCAGCAGTGAAAGTAGTGGGCAGATCTATGGCTACACCTTC
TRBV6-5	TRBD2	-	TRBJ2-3	CASSYEASGFTDTQYF	TGTGCCAGCAGTTACGAAGCTAGCGGATTCACAGATACGCAGTATTTT
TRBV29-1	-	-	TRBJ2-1	CSVVVAGFYNEQFF	TGCAGCGTTGTGGTGGCGGGGTTTTACAATGAGCAGTTCTTC
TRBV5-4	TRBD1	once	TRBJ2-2	CASSRTGRTGELFF	TGTGCCAGCAGCCGGACAGGGAGGACCGGGGAGCTGTTTTTT
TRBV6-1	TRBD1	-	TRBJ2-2	CASTPTGGWTGELFF	TGTGCCAGCACGCCGACAGGGGGCTGGACCGGGGAGCTGTTTTTT
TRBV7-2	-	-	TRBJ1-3	CASGAAGNTIYF	TGTGCCAGCGGGGCCGCTGGAAACACCATATATTTT
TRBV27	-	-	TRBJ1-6	CASSVGYTGNSPLHF	TGTGCCAGCAGCGTCGGGTACACCGGCAATTCACCCCTCCACTTT
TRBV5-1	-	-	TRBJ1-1	CASSRGSGNTEAFF	TGCGCCAGCAGCCGAGGGTCAGGGAACACTGAAGCTTTCTTT
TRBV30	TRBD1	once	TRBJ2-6	CAWEFGTATSGANVLTF	TGTGCCTGGGAATTTGGGACAGCCACCTCTGGGGCCAACGTCCTGACTTTC
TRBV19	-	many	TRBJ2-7	CASKEGGGSYEQYF	TGTGCCAGTAAGGAGGGAGGAGGATCCTACGAGCAGTACTTC
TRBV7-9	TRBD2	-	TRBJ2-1	CASSSFGGLAVQNEQFF	TGTGCCAGCAGCTCATTTGGGGGACTAGCGGTTCAAAATGAGCAGTTCTTC
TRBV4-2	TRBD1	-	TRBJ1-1	CASSQGTGQGDTEAFF	TGTGCCAGCAGCCAGGGGACGGGACAGGGGGACACTGAAGCTTTCTTT
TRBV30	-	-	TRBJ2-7	CAWSKSRFASYEQYF	TGTGCCTGGAGTAAGTCTAGGTTTGCCTCCTACGAGCAGTACTTC
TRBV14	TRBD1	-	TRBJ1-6	CASSQSDRRGLALHF	TGTGCCAGCAGCCAATCGGACAGGCGCGGGTTAGCCCTCCACTTT
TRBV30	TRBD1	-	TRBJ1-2	CAWHRDRPYGYTF	TGTGCCTGGCACCGGGACAGGCCCTATGGCTACACCTTC
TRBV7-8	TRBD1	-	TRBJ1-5	CASSSGGLFNQPQHF	TGTGCCAGCAGCTCAGGGGGGTTGTTTAATCAGCCCCAGCATTTT
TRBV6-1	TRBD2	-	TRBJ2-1	CASRTSGRYNEQFF	TGTGCCAGCAGGACTAGCGGTAGATACAATGAGCAGTTCTTC
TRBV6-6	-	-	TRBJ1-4	CASSHLSATNEKLFF	TGTGCCAGCAGCCACCTATCTGCAACTAATGAAAAACTGTTTTTT
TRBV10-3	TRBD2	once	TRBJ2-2	CATAELAGVTGELFF	TGTGCCACCGCCGAACTAGCGGGGGTAACCGGGGAGCTGTTTTTT
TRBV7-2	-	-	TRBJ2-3	CASSLSGRDTDTQYF	TGTGCCAGCAGCTTATCCGGCCGGGACACAGATACGCAGTATTTT
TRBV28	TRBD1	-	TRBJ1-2	CASSLGQGYGYTF	TGTGCCAGCAGTTTGGGACAGGGCTATGGCTACACCTTC
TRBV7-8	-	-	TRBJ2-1	CASSLTRGRNEQFF	TGTGCCAGCAGCCTCACCAGGGGCAGAAATGAGCAGTTCTTC